The clone carrying this T cell receptor beta chain has only a few counts. The antigen is not known. Breast cancer patients provided tissue from their axillary draining lymph nodes. These data belong to a study of breast tumors, draining lymph nodes, adjacent tissues. Study-wide points: Tumor TCR diversity was below lymph nodes but above nontumor tissue. Compared with basal-like, luminal-like tumors shared significantly more repertoire with nontumor tissue.

A single record per CDR3 protein comes from TCRdb applying MiXCR to the multiplex PCR reads. The sample includes 130,000 or so distinct CDR3 sequences, around a third of them seen just once. After removal of 4 bases from V and 1 base from J, the junction contained 6 bases not matched to a gene. Germline loops: CDR1 MDHEN, CDR2 SYDVKM. This CDR3 is built from 16 residues. Material: axillary lymph node tissue. This receptor was identified in a female donor with breast cancer. Some clones in this sample may be carry-over from other donors' samples. V and J are TRBV28 and TRBJ1-5, with 8 nucleotides matching TRBD1. The CDR3 coding sequence is TGTGCCAGCAGTTCTCAGGGGGCAGTCAGCAATCAGCCCCAGCATTTT. Translated: CASSSQGAVSNQPQHF.